This T cell receptor beta chain was documented in a study of blood T cell repertoires in COVID-19. Study summary: Acute and convalescent COVID-19 specimens originated in the United States, Italy and Spain.

Followed longitudinally, the Seattle patients had been enrolled during active infection. Germline V gene sequence: CDR1 MNHEY, CDR2 SVGEGT. The CDR3 is made up of 11 amino acids. Between the trimmed V and J ends, which lost 6 bases and 3 bases, there was a span of 6 bases. Original processing notes: Estimates of nucleated cell counts were drawn from the amplification of reference gene primers. Libraries were prepared by immunoSEQ multiplex PCR; TCRdb keeps only in-frame clonotypes and omits some of them. That table furnishes V, J and clone size, whereas the DNA furnished D and trimming. The table records approximately 150,000 clones, roughly four fifths of them present only once.

This chain connects TRBV6-2 or TRBV6-3 to TRBJ2-7; D is ambiguous. Sample: peripheral blood. This clonotype was obtained from a woman older than 75 with COVID-19, enrolled during active disease. For the CDR3, the DNA is TGTGCCAGCAGCCCTTACTACGAGCAGTACTTC. Amino acid sequence: CASSPYYEQYF.